These T cell receptor beta chains were read from a single sample in a study of cytotoxic CD8 clonotypes in ibrutinib-treated CLL. Measured with immunoSEQ multiplex PCR; TCRdb has only the in-frame clones, and not every one. The profile covers some 200,000 clones, with just under 80% appearing a single time and approximately 10% taken by the ten largest. Sample: PBMCs, taken after 12 months of ibrutinib treatment. The receptors come from a human donor with chronic lymphocytic leukemia. CDR3s include the opening cysteine and the closing phenylalanine or tryptophan. Each record gives: V gene, clone size, D gene, J gene, CDR3 protein, CDR3 DNA. The D gene is left open where the match is weak. Size tells how often a clone was seen (once, few, many) or the class of an expanded clone, and some rows leave it out.

v_call: TRBV10-2
clone_size: .
d_call: .
j_call: TRBJ1-1
cdr3_aa: CASSGAKNEAFF
cdr3_nt: TGCGCCAGCAGTGGTGCGAAGAATGAAGCTTTCTTT

v_call: TRBV6-1
clone_size: .
d_call: TRBD1
j_call: TRBJ2-7
cdr3_aa: CASRNYRGPYEQYF
cdr3_nt: TGTGCCAGCAGGAATTACAGGGGCCCCTACGAGCAGTACTTC

v_call: TRBV6-1
clone_size: .
d_call: .
j_call: TRBJ2-2
cdr3_aa: CASGRAVTNTGELFF
cdr3_nt: TGTGCCAGCGGACGAGCGGTCACGAACACCGGGGAGCTGTTTTTT

v_call: TRBV7-2
clone_size: .
d_call: TRBD2
j_call: TRBJ2-1
cdr3_aa: CASRTSGVNEQFF
cdr3_nt: TGTGCCAGCCGGACTAGCGGGGTCAATGAGCAGTTCTTC

v_call: TRBV5-1
clone_size: .
d_call: .
j_call: TRBJ2-1
cdr3_aa: CASSLSSRGHEQFF
cdr3_nt: TGCGCCAGCAGCTTGAGTTCAAGGGGTCATGAGCAGTTCTTC

v_call: TRBV15
clone_size: .
d_call: TRBD2
j_call: TRBJ2-1
cdr3_aa: CATSERLASGAYNEQFF
cdr3_nt: TGTGCCACCAGCGAGCGCTTGGCTAGCGGGGCCTACAATGAGCAGTTCTTC

v_call: TRBV5-3
clone_size: .
d_call: .
j_call: TRBJ2-7
cdr3_aa: CARTAELRHEQYF
cdr3_nt: TGTGCCAGAACCGCAGAGCTAAGGCACGAGCAGTACTTC

v_call: TRBV1
clone_size: once
d_call: .
j_call: TRBJ1-5
cdr3_aa: CTSSHLLGLCNQPQHF
cdr3_nt: TGCACCAGCAGCCACCTACTTGGTCTTTGTAATCAGCCCCAGCATTTT

v_call: TRBV30
clone_size: .
d_call: TRBD1
j_call: TRBJ1-3
cdr3_aa: CAWTGGGRTSSGNTIYF
cdr3_nt: TGTGCCTGGACAGGGGGTGGCAGGACGAGCTCTGGAAACACCATATATTTT

v_call: TRBV5-1
clone_size: .
d_call: TRBD1
j_call: TRBJ2-1
cdr3_aa: CASSWPGQEHNEQFF
cdr3_nt: TGCGCCAGCAGCTGGCCGGGACAGGAGCACAATGAGCAGTTCTTC